The next 10 T cell receptor beta chains were all read from a single sample in a study of Graves' ophthalmopathy and Graves' hyperthyroidism. Scientists amplified the TCR beta CDR3 regions from RNA transcripts. RT-PCR was first run with HTBI primers, then multiplex PCR in a second round. One entry per CDR3 protein, called by TCRdb with MiXCR from the multiplex PCR reads. The sample shows fewer than 350,000 distinct CDR3 sequences, 17% of them seen only once. The sample comprised peripheral blood. The origin of the receptors is an adult man with Graves' ophthalmopathy.

This clonotype has at least ten counts. The J gene is TRBJ2-7, the V gene TRBV12-3 or TRBV12-4, with 8 bases matching TRBD1. This CDR3 has 14 residues. The junction had 3 bases not matched to a gene; V was cut back by 5 bases and J by 0 bases. CDR3 nucleotides: TGTGCCAGCAGTCGGGGGACAGGCTCCTACGAGCAGTACTTC. Encoded protein: CASSRGTGSYEQYF.

This clonotype was observed many times. The CDR3 nucleotides are TGCAGTGCTGCCCCGGGACTAGCAAATGACGAGCAGTACTTC. It specifies CSAAPGLANDEQYF. The chain links TRBV20-1 to TRBJ2-7; 9 positions match TRBD2. Germline loops: CDR1 DFQATT, CDR2 SNEGSKA (reference sequence). J lost 5 bases, V lost 5 bases, and 10 bases had no gene match. The CDR3 has 14 amino acids.

In its sample, this clonotype was seen many times. The rearrangement uses TRBV5-1 and TRBJ2-5; 9 bases agree with TRBD2. CDR1 and CDR2 (germline): SGHRS, YFSETQ. The CDR3 spans 16 residues. Trimming took 0 bases from V and 5 from J; bases not matched to a gene: 8. CDR3 sequence reads: CASSLASREGPETQYF. In DNA form, the CDR3 reads TGCGCCAGCAGCTTGGCCTCGCGGGAGGGCCCGGAGACCCAGTACTTC.

The V gene is TRBV30, the J gene TRBJ1-1; TRBD1 might be the D (6 bases). V lost 0 bases and J lost 1, with 15 bases in between. The CDR3 totals 16 residues. Germline V gives CDR1 GTSNPN, CDR2 SVGIG (reference sequence). CDR3 protein: CAWSVHQGIRNTEAFF. CDR3 coding DNA: TGTGCCTGGAGTGTACATCAGGGGATAAGGAACACTGAAGCTTTCTTT.

This clonotype has at least ten counts. V gene TRBV11-2 combines with J gene TRBJ2-2, with D maybe TRBD2 (6 bases). This CDR3 region has 16 residues. Per germline, CDR1 SGHAT and CDR2 FQNNGV. Trimming took 5 bases from V and 6 from J, leaving 19 bases between them. The CDR3 here is CASSPWDSGRPGELFF. The CDR3 region has the DNA TGTGCCAGCAGCCCATGGGACTCCGGACGTCCCGGGGAGCTGTTTTTT.

CDR3: CASSSDPGTGILSYEQYF. As DNA, the CDR3 is TGTGCCAGCAGCTCGGATCCCGGGACAGGCATCTTATCCTACGAGCAGTACTTC. The J gene is TRBJ2-5, the V gene TRBV11-2, with 8 bases identical to TRBD1. The DNA end favors TRBJ2-7, so the J call may be wrong. The CDR3 has 18 residues. Germline V CDR1 and CDR2: SGHAT, FQNNGV.

At least ten counts were recorded for this clonotype. The chain combines TRBV3-1 with TRBJ1-1, with TRBD1 as a possible D gene (5 bases). This CDR3 has 14 residues. Trimming stripped 2 bases from V and 1 base from J, with 8 bases between. In germline, CDR1 is LGHDT, CDR2 YNNKEL (reference sequence). CDR3 DNA sequence: TGTGCCAGCAGCCAAAACAGGCCGAACACTGAAGCTTTCTTT. Translated: CASSQNRPNTEAFF.

This clonotype occurred many times. The chain links TRBV11-2 to TRBJ1-1; D unresolved. Germline V gene data show CDR1 as SGHAT and CDR2 as FQNNGV. This CDR3 has 11 residues. V shed 7 bases and J shed 3 bases, with 6 bases lying between them. CDR3 amino acids: CASTVDTEAFF. The CDR3 DNA sequence: TGTGCCAGCACAGTCGACACTGAAGCTTTCTTT.

This clonotype was seen at least ten times. The chain couples TRBV6-1 to TRBJ2-7, with 7 bases identical to TRBD2. CDR1 MNHNS and CDR2 SASEGT come from the germline V gene. CDR3 length: 14 amino acids. Trimming took 7 bases from V and 3 from J; bases not matched to a gene: 9. The chain's CDR3 is CASKRREVNYEQYF. CDR3 sequence (DNA): TGTGCCAGCAAACGCCGGGAGGTGAACTACGAGCAGTACTTC.

This clonotype occurred many times. V usage is TRBV18 and J usage is TRBJ1-2; TRBD1 matches 10 bases. The CDR3 is 15 amino acids. The V gene end was trimmed by 5 bases and the J gene end by 7 bases; junction bases not matched to a gene: 10. The germline CDR1 and CDR2 sequences are KGHSH and LQKENI. The CDR3 nucleotides read TGTGCCAGCTCAGATGCCCGGGACAGGGGCGGTGGCTACACCTTC. Its protein product is CASSDARDRGGGYTF.